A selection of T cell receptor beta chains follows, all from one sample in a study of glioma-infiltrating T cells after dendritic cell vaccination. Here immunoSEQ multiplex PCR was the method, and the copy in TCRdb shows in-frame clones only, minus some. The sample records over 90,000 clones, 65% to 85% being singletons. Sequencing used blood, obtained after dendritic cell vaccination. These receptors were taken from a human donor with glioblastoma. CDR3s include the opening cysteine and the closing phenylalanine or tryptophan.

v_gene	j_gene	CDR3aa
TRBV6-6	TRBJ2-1	CASRHGRGSYNEQFF
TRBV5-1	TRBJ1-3	CASSLAPSSGNTIYF
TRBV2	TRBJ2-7	CASLAGVEQYF
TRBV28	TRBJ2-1	CASSTILGVKFF
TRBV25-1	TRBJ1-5	CASRAGGDNQPQHF
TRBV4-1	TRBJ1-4	CASSHVDRVNEKLFF
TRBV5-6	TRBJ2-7	CASSLIDRGFYEQYF
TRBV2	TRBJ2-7	CASESSYEQYF
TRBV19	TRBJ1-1	CASSNQGALNTEAFF
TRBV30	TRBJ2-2	CAWSFKNTGELFF
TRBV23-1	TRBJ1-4	CASSQGEDLKEKLFF
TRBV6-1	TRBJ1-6	CASRTGTGNSPLHF
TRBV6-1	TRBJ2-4	CASSEYGLGIQYF
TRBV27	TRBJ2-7	CASRLSGGPYEQYF
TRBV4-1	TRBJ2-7	CASSQVQGGGGASSYEQYF
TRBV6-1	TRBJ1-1	CASIFSQGMNTEAFF
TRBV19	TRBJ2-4	CASSIRGAENIQYF
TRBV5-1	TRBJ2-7	CASSLDSGSYEQYF
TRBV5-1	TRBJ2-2	CASSLAETNTGELFF
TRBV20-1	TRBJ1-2	CSASTGGYTF
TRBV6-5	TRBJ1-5	CASSYGEEPQHF
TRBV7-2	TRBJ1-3	CAISPETGLSGNTIYF
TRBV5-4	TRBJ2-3	CASSNKILAGSSTDTQYF
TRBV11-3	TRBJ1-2	CASSMGQGVGYTF
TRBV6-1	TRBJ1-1	CASSGGTGDGNTEAFF
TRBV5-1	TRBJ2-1	CASSLGFLPGYNEQFF
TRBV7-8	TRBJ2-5	CASMGAGVYQETQYF
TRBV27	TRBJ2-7	CASSLSRVAYEQYF
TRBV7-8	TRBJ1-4	CASSSEGIKKLFF
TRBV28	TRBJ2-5	CASSLTGGAQETQYF
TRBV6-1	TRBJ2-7	CASRPLDREPYEQYF
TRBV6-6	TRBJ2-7	CASRAGQGSYEQYF
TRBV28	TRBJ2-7	CASSRTEPRSYEQYF
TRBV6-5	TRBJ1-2	CASSFTGLYGYTF
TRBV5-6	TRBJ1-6	CASSWDSRDSPLHF
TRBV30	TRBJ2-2	CAWSVLGRGAGELFF
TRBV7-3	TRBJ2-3	CASSLMGRSGDTQYF
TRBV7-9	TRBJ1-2	CASSLGDRGRRDGYTF
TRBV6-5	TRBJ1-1	CASSYVEGGPNTEAFF
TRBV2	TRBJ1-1	CASSAWGQGVGTEAFF
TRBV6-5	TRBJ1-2	CASSPQQGRDYGYTF
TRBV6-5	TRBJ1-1	CASSDTVMMTEAFF
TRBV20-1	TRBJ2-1	CSAQGNEQFF
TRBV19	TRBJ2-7	CASQGHYEQYF
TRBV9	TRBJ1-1	CASSVGSLGNTEAFF
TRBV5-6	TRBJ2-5	CASSLEAVAGRQYF
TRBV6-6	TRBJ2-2	CASSYFRGDRSGELFF
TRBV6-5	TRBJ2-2	CASRRLAVGELFF
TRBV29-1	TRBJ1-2	CSVAVGGEGYTF
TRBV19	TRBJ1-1	CASSMGQTNTEAFF
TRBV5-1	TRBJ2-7	CASSLSGGTIYEQYF
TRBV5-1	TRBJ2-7	CASSLRLAGEGGYEQYF
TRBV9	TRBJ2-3	CASSVDPPGLLRDTQYF
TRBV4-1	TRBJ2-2	CASSPYPPPRGQRELFF